A single sample gave rise to the 21 T cell receptor beta chains below, sequenced in a study of T cell responses to AZD1222 COVID-19 vaccine. Measured with immunoSEQ multiplex PCR; TCRdb has only the in-frame clones, and not every one. The data hold about 83,000 clones, with less than 95% observed a single time. The sample here was peripheral blood, taken 28 days after the second AZD1222 dose. Receptors were obtained from an adult who received the AZD1222 COVID-19 vaccine.

This chain uses TRBV6-2 or TRBV6-3 with TRBJ1-2; D gene ambiguous. Germline V gene sequence: CDR1 MNHEY, CDR2 SVGEGT. The V gene lost 0 bases and the J gene lost 4 bases, with 12 bases spanning the gap. The CDR3 length is 15 residues. This chain's CDR3 is CASSYSRAAGYGYTF. The CDR3 nucleotides are TGTGCCAGCAGTTACTCGAGAGCGGCAGGCTATGGCTACACCTTC.

The rearrangement links TRBV10-3 to TRBJ1-2; 8 bases are shared with TRBD1. Germline values: CDR1 ENHRY, CDR2 SYGVKD. This CDR3 is built from 18 residues. Trimming cost V 6 bases and J 1 base; bases outside gene matches: 16. The CDR3 protein is CAIRESLTGVSGNYGYTF. The DNA for the CDR3 is TGTGCCATCAGGGAATCTTTGACAGGGGTATCGGGTAACTATGGCTACACCTTC.

The chain combines TRBV29-1 with TRBJ1-2; TRBD1 might be the D (5 bases). This CDR3 has 13 residues. V was clipped by 8 bases and J by 3 bases, with 16 bases between them. Looked up from germline, CDR1 is SQVTM and CDR2 is ANQGSEA. CDR3 in amino acids: CSFESARDYGYTF. DNA for the CDR3: TGCAGCTTCGAAAGTGCCAGGGACTATGGCTACACCTTC.

V and J are TRBV5-1 and TRBJ1-1; D remains ambiguous. The V gene's germline CDR1 is SGHRS and CDR2 YFSETQ. V lost 6 bases and J 2 bases, leaving 17 bases between the germline ends. The CDR3 extends over 15 amino acids. CDR3 sequence reads: CASTRVGERNTEAFF. The CDR3 bases are TGCGCCAGCACCCGGGTCGGGGAGAGAAACACTGAAGCTTTCTTT.

V is TRBV6-5 and J is TRBJ1-5, with 7 bases matching TRBD1. The V gene end was trimmed by 6 bases and the J gene end by 4 bases; junction bases not matched to a gene: 3. CDR3 size: 13 residues. In germline, CDR1 is MNHEY, CDR2 SVGAGI. The CDR3 sequence: CASRSTGNQPQHF. In DNA, the CDR3 is TGTGCCAGCAGATCGACAGGGAATCAGCCCCAGCATTTT.

V is TRBV7-2 and J is TRBJ2-7; TRBD2 agrees at 14 bases. The CDR3 runs to 17 residues. The V gene's germline CDR1 is SGHTA and CDR2 FQGNSA. Trimming cost V 5 bases and J 6 bases; bases outside gene matches: 12. The CDR3 DNA reads as TGTGCCAGCAGCCTGTCCGGGACTAGCGGGAGTAACCTCGAGCAGTACTTC. It yields the protein CASSLSGTSGSNLEQYF.

This clone was observed a single time. The chain joins TRBV2 to TRBJ1-5; unclear D gene. Germline CDR1 is SNHLY and CDR2 is FYNNEI. The CDR3 sequence is 13 residues long. V was cut by 6 bases and J by 3 bases, with 9 bases left in between. The CDR3 loop reads CASRGWNNQPQHF. As DNA, the CDR3 is TGTGCCAGCAGGGGTTGGAACAATCAGCCCCAGCATTTT. The variable domain in full, completed from reference TRBV2 and TRBJ1-5, reads EPEVTQTPSHQVTQMGQEVILRCVPISNHLYFYWYRQILGQKVEFLVSFYNNEISEKSEIFDDQFSVERPDGSNFTLKIRSTKLEDSAMYFCASRGWNNQPQHFGDGTRLSIL.

In regard to this clone: In the same sample, other DNA sequences code for this CDR3. J is TRBJ1-1 and V is TRBV5-1; D unclear. This CDR3 is built from 13 residues. Trimming took 4 bases from V and 1 from J, leaving 8 bases between them. Germline V CDR1 and CDR2: SGHRS, YFSETQ. The CDR3 is CASSLSQNTEAFF. The CDR3, as DNA: TGCGCCAGCAGCCTATCACAGAACACTGAAGCTTTCTTT.

This chain links TRBV19 with TRBJ1-2; D possibly corresponds to TRBD1 (5 bases). Deletions cut 8 bases from V and 0 bases from J, with 10 bases between. The CDR3 contains 13 residues. The germline V gene encodes CDR1 LNHDA and CDR2 SQIVND (reference sequence). The CDR3: CASSREANYGYTF. The CDR3 DNA is TGTGCCAGTTCCAGGGAAGCTAACTATGGCTACACCTTC.

The CDR3 DNA follows: TGTGCCAGCAGCCAAGGACAGGGGTATAATTCACCCCTCCACTTT. Amino acid sequence: CASSQGQGYNSPLHF. J is TRBJ1-6 and V is TRBV4-2; 8 positions agree with TRBD1. This CDR3 region has 15 residues. CDR1 and CDR2 (germline): LGHNA, YNFKEQ. Germline trimming cut 1 base from V and 4 bases from J; bases unmatched to any gene: 0.

The chain recombines TRBV19 with TRBJ2-7; unclear D gene. The V gene lost 3 bases and the J gene lost 7 bases, with 22 bases spanning the gap. Looked up from germline, CDR1 is LNHDA and CDR2 is SQIVND (reference sequence). This CDR3 contains 16 residues. The CDR3 reads CASSIFPMSSNKEQYF. CDR3 coding DNA: TGTGCCAGTAGTATTTTCCCGATGTCCTCGAACAAGGAGCAGTACTTC.

The chain uses TRBV29-1 and TRBJ2-7, with 10 bases identical to TRBD2. The V gene's germline CDR1 is SQVTM and CDR2 ANQGSEA. CDR3 size: 13 residues. V lost 4 bases, J lost 2 bases, and 2 bases stayed unmatched. CDR3 nucleotide sequence: TGCAGCGTTGTCAGCGGGGGGGCCTACGAGCAGTACTTC. It yields the protein CSVVSGGAYEQYF.

The chain combines TRBV6-5 with TRBJ2-2, with D perhaps TRBD1 or TRBD2 (5 bases each). This CDR3 is built from 15 residues. CDR1 MNHEY and CDR2 SVGAGI come from the germline V gene. Trimming shortened V by 1 base and J by 4 bases, and 10 bases separated the two germline ends. The CDR3 region has the DNA TGTGCCAGCAGTTACTTTGGGGCGGGCACCGGGGAGCTGTTTTTT. It yields the protein CASSYFGAGTGELFF.

V and J are TRBV27 and TRBJ1-6, with D possibly being TRBD1 (5 bases). The CDR3 length is 14 residues. Trimming shortened V by 3 bases and J by 8 bases, and 11 bases separated the two germline ends. Germline lookup yields CDR1 MNHEY and CDR2 SMNVEV (reference sequence). CDR3 nucleotides: TGTGCCAGCAGTTTGGGGCGGGATTATTCACCCCTCCACTTT. Its protein product is CASSLGRDYSPLHF.

The rearrangement joins TRBV11-3 to TRBJ2-2; TRBD2 aligns across 14 bases. Germline CDR1 SGHNT, CDR2 YENEEA. V lost 5 bases and J lost 4; bases outside the gene matches: 9. This CDR3 comprises 18 residues. CDR3: CASSPRRLAGGGTGELFF. The CDR3 DNA reads as TGTGCCAGCAGCCCTCGTCGACTAGCGGGAGGGGGCACCGGGGAGCTGTTTTTT. Using reference TRBV11-3 and TRBJ2-2 for the parts outside the CDR3, the full variable domain is EAGVVQSPRYKIIEKKQPVAFWCNPISGHNTLYWYLQNLGQGPELLIRYENEEAVDDSQLPKDRFSAERLKGVDSTLKIQPAELGDSAVYLCASSPRRLAGGGTGELFFGEGSRLTVL.

The chain recombines TRBV6-2 or TRBV6-3 with TRBJ1-5; TRBD1 aligns across 11 bases. This CDR3 is built from 19 residues. The V gene's germline CDR1 is MNHEY and CDR2 SVGEGT. V shed 0 bases, J shed 4 bases, and the junction held 11 bases outside the gene matches. CDR3 coding DNA: TGTGCCAGCAGTTACTCCGTTAAGGGACAGGGGGTCAGGAATCAGCCCCAGCATTTT. This encodes CASSYSVKGQGVRNQPQHF.

The genes are TRBV11-2 and TRBJ2-7, with D hard to call. The CDR3 has 12 residues. V was shortened by 1 base and J by 2 bases, with 3 bases between the two germline ends. Germline lookup yields CDR1 SGHAT and CDR2 FQNNGV. Here the CDR3 reads CASSLVPYEQYF. In DNA, the CDR3 is TGTGCCAGCAGCTTAGTCCCCTACGAGCAGTACTTC. The entire variable domain, with the rest obtained from reference TRBV11-2 and TRBJ2-7, is as follows: EAGVAQSPRYKIIEKRQSVAFWCNPISGHATLYWYQQILGQGPKLLIQFQNNGVVDDSQLPKDRFSAERLKGVDSTLKIQPAKLEDSAVYLCASSLVPYEQYFGPGTRLTVT.

This clone came up once. The V gene is TRBV29-1, the J gene TRBJ1-1; maybe TRBD1 (6 bases). The CDR3 is 14 residues long. Between the trimmed V and J ends, which lost 6 bases and 2 bases, there was a span of 16 bases. The germline gives CDR1 SQVTM, CDR2 ANQGSEA. CDR3 sequence (DNA): TGCAGCGTGCACAGGGAATCTGGCAACACTGAAGCTTTCTTT. The encoded protein is CSVHRESGNTEAFF.

The rearrangement joins TRBV11-2 to TRBJ2-3; no reliable D call. The CDR3 contains 14 residues. V lost 0 bases to trimming and J lost 4 bases, with 8 bases between them. CDR1 is SGHAT and CDR2 is FQNNGV in the germline V gene. CDR3 nucleotides: TGTGCCAGCAGCTTAGAGTTGATTTCAGATACGCAGTATTTT. Its protein is CASSLELISDTQYF. The full variable domain, rest sourced from reference TRBV11-2 and TRBJ2-3, is EAGVAQSPRYKIIEKRQSVAFWCNPISGHATLYWYQQILGQGPKLLIQFQNNGVVDDSQLPKDRFSAERLKGVDSTLKIQPAKLEDSAVYLCASSLELISDTQYFGPGTRLTVL.

The genes are TRBV15 and TRBJ1-4; the match to TRBD1 covers 11 bases. Losses at the gene ends were 5 bases for V and 7 bases for J; bases not matched to a gene: 6. Germline V gene data show CDR1 as LNHNV and CDR2 as YYDKDF (reference sequence). The CDR3 is 15 amino acids. CDR3 in DNA: TGTGCCACCAGCGATCCGGGACAGGGGGTTGAAAAACTGTTTTTT. Translated, it gives CATSDPGQGVEKLFF.

The chain is built from TRBV19 and TRBJ2-7; perhaps TRBD1 as D (6 bases). V was pared by 2 bases and J by 10 bases, with 18 bases between. The CDR3 consists of 14 residues. Germline CDR1 LNHDA, CDR2 SQIVND (reference sequence). CDR3 sequence: CASSIRPGEGAQYF. In DNA, the CDR3 is TGTGCCAGTAGTATACGTCCAGGGGAAGGGGCCCAGTACTTC.